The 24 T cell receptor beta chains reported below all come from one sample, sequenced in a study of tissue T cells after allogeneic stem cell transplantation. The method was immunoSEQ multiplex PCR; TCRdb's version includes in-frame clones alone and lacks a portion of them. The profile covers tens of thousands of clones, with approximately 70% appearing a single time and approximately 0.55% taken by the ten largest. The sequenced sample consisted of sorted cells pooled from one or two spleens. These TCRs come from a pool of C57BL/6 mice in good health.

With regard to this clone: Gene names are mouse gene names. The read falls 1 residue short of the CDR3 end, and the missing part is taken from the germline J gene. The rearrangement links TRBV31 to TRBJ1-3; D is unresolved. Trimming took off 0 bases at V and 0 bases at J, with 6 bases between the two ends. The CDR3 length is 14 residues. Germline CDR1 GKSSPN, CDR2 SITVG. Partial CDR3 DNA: TGTGCCTGGAGTCTCCGCTATTCTGGAAATACGCTCTAT. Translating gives CAWSLRYSGNTLY. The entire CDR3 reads CAWSLRYSGNTLYF.

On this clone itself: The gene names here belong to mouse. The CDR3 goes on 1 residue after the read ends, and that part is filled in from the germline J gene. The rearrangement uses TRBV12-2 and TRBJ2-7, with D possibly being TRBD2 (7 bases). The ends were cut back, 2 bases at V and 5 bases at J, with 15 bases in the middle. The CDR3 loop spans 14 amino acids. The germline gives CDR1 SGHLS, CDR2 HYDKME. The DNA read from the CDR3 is TGTGCCAGCTCTCCATCTGGGGGCCGGGATGAACAGTAC. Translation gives CASSPSGGRDEQY. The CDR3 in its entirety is CASSPSGGRDEQYF.

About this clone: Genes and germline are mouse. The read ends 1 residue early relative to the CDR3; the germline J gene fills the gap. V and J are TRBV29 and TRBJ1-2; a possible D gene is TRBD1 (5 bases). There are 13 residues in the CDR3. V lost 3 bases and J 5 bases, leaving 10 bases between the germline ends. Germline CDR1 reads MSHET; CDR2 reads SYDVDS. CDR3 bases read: TGTGCTAGCAGTTTGGGGGGGAGGTCCGACTACACC. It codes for CASSLGGRSDYT. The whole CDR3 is CASSLGGRSDYTF.

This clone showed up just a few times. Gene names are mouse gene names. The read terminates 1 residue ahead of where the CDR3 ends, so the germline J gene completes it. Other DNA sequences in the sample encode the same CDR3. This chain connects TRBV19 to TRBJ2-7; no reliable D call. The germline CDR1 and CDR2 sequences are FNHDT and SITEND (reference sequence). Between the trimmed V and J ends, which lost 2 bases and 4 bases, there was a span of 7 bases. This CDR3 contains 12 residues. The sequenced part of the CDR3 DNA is TGTGCCAGCAGTATTACGGGGTATGAACAGTAC. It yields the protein CASSITGYEQY. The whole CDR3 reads CASSITGYEQYF.

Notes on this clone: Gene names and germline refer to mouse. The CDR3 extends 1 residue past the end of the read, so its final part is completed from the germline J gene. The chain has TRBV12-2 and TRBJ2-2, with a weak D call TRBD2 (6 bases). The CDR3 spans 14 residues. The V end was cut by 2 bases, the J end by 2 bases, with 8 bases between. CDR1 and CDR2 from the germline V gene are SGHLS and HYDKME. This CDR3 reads CASSPGTNTGQLYF. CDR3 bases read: TGTGCCAGCTCTCCCGGGACTAACACCGGGCAGCTCTAC.

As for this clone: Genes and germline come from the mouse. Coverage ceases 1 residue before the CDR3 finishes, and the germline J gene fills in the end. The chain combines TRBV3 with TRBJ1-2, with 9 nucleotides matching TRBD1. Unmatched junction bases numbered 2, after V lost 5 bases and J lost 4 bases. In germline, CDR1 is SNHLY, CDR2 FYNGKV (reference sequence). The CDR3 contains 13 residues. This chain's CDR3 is CASSRDRASDYTF. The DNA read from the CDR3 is TGTGCCAGCAGCAGGGACAGGGCCTCCGACTACACC.

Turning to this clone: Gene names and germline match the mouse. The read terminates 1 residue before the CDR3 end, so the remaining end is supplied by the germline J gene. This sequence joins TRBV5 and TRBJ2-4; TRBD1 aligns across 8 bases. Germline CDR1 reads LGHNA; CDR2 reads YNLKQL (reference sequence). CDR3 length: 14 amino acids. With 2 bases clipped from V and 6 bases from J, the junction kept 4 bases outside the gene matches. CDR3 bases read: TGTGCCAGCAGCCAAAGACAGGGGAGGAACACCTTGTAC. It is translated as CASSQRQGRNTLY. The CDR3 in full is CASSQRQGRNTLYF.

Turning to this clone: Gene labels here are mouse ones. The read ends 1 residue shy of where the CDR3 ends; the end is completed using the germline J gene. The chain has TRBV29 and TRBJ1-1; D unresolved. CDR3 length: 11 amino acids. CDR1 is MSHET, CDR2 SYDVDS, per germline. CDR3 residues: CAQDANTEVFF. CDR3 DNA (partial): TGTGCGCAGGATGCAAACACAGAAGTCTTC.

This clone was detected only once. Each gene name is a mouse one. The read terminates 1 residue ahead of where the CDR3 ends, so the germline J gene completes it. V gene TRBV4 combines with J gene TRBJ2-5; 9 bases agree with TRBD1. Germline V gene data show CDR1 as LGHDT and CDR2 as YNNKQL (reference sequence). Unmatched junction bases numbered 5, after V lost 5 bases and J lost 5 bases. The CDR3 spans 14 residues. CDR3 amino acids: CASSPDRGGDTQYF. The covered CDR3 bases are TGTGCCAGCAGCCCGGACAGGGGAGGAGACACCCAGTAC.

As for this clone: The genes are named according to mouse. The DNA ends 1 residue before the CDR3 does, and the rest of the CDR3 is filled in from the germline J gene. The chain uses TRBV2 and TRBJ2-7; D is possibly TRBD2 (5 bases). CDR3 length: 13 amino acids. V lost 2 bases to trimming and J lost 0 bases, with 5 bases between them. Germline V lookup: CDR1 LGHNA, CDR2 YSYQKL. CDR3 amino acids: CASSQWGSYEQYF. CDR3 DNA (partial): TGTGCCAGCAGCCAATGGGGCTCCTATGAACAGTAC.

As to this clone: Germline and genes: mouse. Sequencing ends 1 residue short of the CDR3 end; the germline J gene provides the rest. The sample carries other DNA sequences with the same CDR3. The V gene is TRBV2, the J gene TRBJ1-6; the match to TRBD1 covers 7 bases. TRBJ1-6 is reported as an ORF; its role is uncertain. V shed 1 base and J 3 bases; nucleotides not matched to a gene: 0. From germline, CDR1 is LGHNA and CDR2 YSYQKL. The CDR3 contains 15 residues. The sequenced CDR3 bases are TGTGCCAGCAGCCAAGGACAGGGCTATAATTCGCCCCTCTAC. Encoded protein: CASSQGQGYNSPLY. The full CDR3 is CASSQGQGYNSPLYF.

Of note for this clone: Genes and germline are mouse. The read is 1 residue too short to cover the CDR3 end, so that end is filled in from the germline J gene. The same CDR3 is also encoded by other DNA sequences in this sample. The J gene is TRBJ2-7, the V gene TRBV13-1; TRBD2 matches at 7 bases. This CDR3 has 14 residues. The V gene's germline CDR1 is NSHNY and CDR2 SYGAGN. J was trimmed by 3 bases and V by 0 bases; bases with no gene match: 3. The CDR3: CASSDAGGVYEQYF. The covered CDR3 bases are TGTGCCAGCAGTGATGCGGGGGGGGTCTATGAACAGTAC.

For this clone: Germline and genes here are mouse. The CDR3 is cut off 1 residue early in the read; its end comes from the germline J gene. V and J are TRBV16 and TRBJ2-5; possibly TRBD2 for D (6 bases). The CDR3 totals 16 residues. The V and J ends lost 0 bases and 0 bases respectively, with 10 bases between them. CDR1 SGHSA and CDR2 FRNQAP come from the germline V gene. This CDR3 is CASSLDRLDNQDTQYF. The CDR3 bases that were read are TGTGCAAGCAGCTTAGACCGACTGGATAACCAAGACACCCAGTAC.

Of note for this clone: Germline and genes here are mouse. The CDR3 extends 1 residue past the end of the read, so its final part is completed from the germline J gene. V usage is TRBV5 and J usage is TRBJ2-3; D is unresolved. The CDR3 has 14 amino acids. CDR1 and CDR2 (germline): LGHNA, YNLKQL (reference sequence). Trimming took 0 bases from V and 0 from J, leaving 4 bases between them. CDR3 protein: CASSQDSSAETLYF. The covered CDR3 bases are TGTGCCAGCAGCCAAGACAGTAGTGCAGAAACGCTGTAT.

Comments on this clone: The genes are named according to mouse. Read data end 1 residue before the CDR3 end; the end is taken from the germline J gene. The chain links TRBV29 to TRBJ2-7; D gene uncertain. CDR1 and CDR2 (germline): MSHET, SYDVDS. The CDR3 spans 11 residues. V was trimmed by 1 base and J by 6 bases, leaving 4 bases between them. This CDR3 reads CASSLLVEQYF. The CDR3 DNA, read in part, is TGTGCTAGCAGTTTATTGGTTGAACAGTAC.

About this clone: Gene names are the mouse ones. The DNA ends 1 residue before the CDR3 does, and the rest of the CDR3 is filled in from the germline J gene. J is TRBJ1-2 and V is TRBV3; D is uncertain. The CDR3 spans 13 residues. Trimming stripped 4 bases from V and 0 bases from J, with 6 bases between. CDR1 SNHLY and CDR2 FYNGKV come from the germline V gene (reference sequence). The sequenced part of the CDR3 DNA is TGTGCCAGCAGCTCCCAAGCAAACTCCGACTACACC. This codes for CASSSQANSDYT. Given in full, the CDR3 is CASSSQANSDYTF.

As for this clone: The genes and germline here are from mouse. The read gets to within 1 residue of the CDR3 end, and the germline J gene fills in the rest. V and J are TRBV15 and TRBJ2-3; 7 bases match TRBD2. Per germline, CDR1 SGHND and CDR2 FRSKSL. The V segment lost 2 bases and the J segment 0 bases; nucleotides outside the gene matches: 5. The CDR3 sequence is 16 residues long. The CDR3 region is CASSLPWGKSAETLYF. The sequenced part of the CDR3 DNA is TGTGCCAGCAGTTTACCCTGGGGGAAAAGTGCAGAAACGCTGTAT.

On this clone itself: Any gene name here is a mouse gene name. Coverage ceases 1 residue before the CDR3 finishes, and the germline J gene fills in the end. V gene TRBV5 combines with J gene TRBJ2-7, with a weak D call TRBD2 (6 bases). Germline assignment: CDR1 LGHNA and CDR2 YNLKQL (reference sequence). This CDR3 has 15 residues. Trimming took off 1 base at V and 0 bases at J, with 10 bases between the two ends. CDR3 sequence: CASSQGGVSSYEQYF. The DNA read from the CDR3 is TGTGCCAGCAGCCAAGGGGGGGTTAGCTCCTATGAACAGTAC.

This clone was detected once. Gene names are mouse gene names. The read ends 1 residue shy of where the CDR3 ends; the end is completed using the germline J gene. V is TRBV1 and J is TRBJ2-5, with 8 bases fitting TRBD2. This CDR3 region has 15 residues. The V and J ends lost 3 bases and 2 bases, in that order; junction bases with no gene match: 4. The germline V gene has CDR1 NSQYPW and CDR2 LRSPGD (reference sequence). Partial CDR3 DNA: TGCACCTGCAGTGCGGGCGGACTGGGCCAAGACACCCAGTAC. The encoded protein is CTCSAGGLGQDTQY. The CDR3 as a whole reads CTCSAGGLGQDTQYF.

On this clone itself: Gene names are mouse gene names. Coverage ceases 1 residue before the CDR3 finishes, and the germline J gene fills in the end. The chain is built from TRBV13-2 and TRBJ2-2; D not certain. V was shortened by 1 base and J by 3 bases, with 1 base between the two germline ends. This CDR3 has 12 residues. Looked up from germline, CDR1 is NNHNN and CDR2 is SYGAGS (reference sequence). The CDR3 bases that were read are TGTGCCAGCGGTGATTACACCGGGCAGCTCTAC. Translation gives CASGDYTGQLY. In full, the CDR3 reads CASGDYTGQLYF.

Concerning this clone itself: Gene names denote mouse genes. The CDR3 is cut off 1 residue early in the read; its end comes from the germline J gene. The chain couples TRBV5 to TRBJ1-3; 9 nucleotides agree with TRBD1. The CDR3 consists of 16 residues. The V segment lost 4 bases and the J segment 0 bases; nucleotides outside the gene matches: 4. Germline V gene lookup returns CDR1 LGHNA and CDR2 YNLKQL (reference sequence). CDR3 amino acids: CASSPTGGASGNTLYF. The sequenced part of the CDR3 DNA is TGTGCCAGCAGCCCAACAGGGGGCGCTTCTGGAAATACGCTCTAT.

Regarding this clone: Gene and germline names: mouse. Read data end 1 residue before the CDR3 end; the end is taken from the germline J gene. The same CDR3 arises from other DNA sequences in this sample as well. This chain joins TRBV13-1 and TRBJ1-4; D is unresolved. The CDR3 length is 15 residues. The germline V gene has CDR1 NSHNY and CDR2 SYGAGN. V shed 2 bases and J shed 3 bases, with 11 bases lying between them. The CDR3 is CASSDYRVANERLFF. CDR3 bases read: TGTGCCAGCAGTGACTATAGGGTAGCCAACGAAAGATTATTT.

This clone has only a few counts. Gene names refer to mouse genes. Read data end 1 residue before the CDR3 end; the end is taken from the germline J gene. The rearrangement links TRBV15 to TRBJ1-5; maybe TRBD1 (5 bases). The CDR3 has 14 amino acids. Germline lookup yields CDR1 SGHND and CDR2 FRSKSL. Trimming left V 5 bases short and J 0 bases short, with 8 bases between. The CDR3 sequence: CASSLDSNNQAPLF. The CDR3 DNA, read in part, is TGTGCCAGCAGTCTAGACAGTAACAACCAGGCTCCGCTT. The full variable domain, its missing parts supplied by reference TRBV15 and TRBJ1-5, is DAGVTQTPRHEVAEKGQTIILKCEPVSGHNDLFWYRQTKIQGLELLSYFRSKSLMEDGGAFKDRFKAEMLNSSFSTLKIQPTEPKDSAVYLCASSLDSNNQAPLFGEGTRLSVL.

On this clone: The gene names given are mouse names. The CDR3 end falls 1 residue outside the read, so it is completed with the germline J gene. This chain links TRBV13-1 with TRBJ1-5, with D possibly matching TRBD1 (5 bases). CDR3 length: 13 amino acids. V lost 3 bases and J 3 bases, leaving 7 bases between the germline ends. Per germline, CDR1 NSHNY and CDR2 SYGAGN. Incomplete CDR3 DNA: TGTGCCAGCAGTGGGACACCCAACCAGGCTCCGCTT. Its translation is CASSGTPNQAPL. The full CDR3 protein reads CASSGTPNQAPLF.